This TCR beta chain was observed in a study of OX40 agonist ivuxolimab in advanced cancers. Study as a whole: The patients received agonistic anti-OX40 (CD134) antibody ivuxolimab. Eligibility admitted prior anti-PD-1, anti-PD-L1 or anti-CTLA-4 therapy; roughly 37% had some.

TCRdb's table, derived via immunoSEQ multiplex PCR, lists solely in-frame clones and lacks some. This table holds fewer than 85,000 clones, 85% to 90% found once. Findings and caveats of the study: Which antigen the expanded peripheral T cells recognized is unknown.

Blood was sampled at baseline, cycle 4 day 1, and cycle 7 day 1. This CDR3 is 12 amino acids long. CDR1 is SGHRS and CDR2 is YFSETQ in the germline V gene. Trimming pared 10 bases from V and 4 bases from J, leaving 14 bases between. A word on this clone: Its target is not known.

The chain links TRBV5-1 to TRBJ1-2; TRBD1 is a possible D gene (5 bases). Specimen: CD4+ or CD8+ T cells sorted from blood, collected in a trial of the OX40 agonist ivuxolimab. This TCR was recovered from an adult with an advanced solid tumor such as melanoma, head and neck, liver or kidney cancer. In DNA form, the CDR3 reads TGCGCCGATAGGAGGGGAGGCTATGGCTACACCTTC. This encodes CADRRGGYGYTF.